A single sample is the source of the 31 T cell receptor beta chains below, sequenced in a study of cytomegalovirus exposure and HLA in healthy donors. The PCR had 60 Vbeta and 13 Jbeta primers. Sequencing was performed with immunoSEQ multiplex PCR; in TCRdb, only in-frame clones are kept and a portion is missing. This repertoire shows 150,000 to 200,000 clones, about 79% found once; its top ten account for around 0.98%. Sequencing used PBMCs. Source of these receptors: a woman aged 50 to 60 in good health and CMV-seropositive.

This clone turned up a few times. V gene TRBV2 combines with J gene TRBJ1-4; 7 positions agree with TRBD1. The V and J ends lost 4 bases and 7 bases, in that order; junction bases with no gene match: 0. The CDR3 loop spans 12 amino acids. Germline-derived CDR1 and CDR2 are SNHLY and FYNNEI. DNA of the CDR3: TGTGCCAGCAGTGGACAGGGTGAAAAACTGTTTTTT. Protein: CASSGQGEKLFF.

V gene TRBV7-3 combines with J gene TRBJ2-2, with 7 nucleotides matching TRBD2. This CDR3 has 14 residues. Germline V gene lookup returns CDR1 SGHTA and CDR2 FQGTGA. Trimming cost V 1 base and J 10 bases; bases outside gene matches: 6. The CDR3 nucleotides read TGTGCCAGCAGCTTAAGCGGGAGCGAGGAGGAGCTGTTTTTT. It encodes CASSLSGSEEELFF.

The chain has TRBV7-9 and TRBJ1-4; D is unclear. The length of the CDR3 is 14 residues. V was trimmed by 7 bases and J by 8 bases, leaving 17 bases between them. CDR1 and CDR2 from the germline V gene are SEHNR and FQNEAQ (reference sequence). CDR3 sequence: CASTPLNTGEKLFF. The CDR3 DNA reads TGTGCCAGCACCCCACTAAACACCGGAGAAAAACTGTTTTTT.

This clone was picked up one time. V and J are TRBV2 and TRBJ2-1; D may be TRBD1 (6 bases). The CDR3 totals 14 residues. CDR1 is SNHLY, CDR2 FYNNEI, per germline. V lost 2 bases, J lost 2 bases, and 7 bases lay in between. CDR3 bases: TGTGCCAGCAGTGAACAGGGGACCTACAATGAGCAGTTCTTC. Its translation: CASSEQGTYNEQFF.

The rearrangement uses TRBV7-2 and TRBJ2-3, with TRBD2 matching 8 bases. Trimming at V came to 5 bases and at J to 0 bases, leaving 10 bases not matched to a gene. The CDR3 has 17 residues. The germline CDR1 and CDR2 sequences are SGHTA and FQGNSA. The CDR3 reads CASSRQRGGGSTDTQYF. CDR3 bases: TGTGCCAGCAGCCGCCAACGGGGCGGGGGGAGCACAGATACGCAGTATTTT. Complete variable domain (other parts from reference TRBV7-2 and TRBJ2-3): GAGVSQSPSNKVTEKGKDVELRCDPISGHTALYWYRQSLGQGLEFLIYFQGNSAPDKSGLPSDRFSAERTGGSVSTLTIQRTQQEDSAVYLCASSRQRGGGSTDTQYFGPGTRLTVL.

The chain joins TRBV7-2 to TRBJ2-3; 8 bases line up with TRBD2. Germline V lookup: CDR1 SGHTA, CDR2 FQGNSA. The CDR3 runs to 17 residues. V dropped 4 bases and J dropped 1; count of bases not matched to a gene: 10. The CDR3 nucleotides are TGTGCCAGCAGCTCCCGGTGGACTAGCCGTGGCACAGATACGCAGTATTTT. It translates to CASSSRWTSRGTDTQYF.

The chain combines TRBV4-1 with TRBJ1-2; D is perhaps TRBD1 (6 bases). The V end was cut by 4 bases, the J end by 3 bases, with 24 bases between. The CDR3 sequence is 18 residues long. Germline V gene data show CDR1 as MGHRA and CDR2 as YSYEKL. CDR3 residues: CASSRDVWDTSHYYGYTF. The CDR3 region has the DNA TGCGCCAGCAGCCGGGACGTCTGGGACACATCTCATTACTATGGCTACACCTTC.

J is TRBJ2-1 and V is TRBV19; perhaps TRBD1 as D (5 bases). CDR1 is LNHDA and CDR2 is SQIVND in the germline V gene (reference sequence). This CDR3 is 14 amino acids long. Trimming shortened V by 3 bases and J by 10 bases, and 16 bases separated the two germline ends. The CDR3 DNA follows: TGTGCCAGTAGTATCGGTCAGGGCGGTAGGGAGCAGTTCTTC. It yields the protein CASSIGQGGREQFF.

The chain combines TRBV28 with TRBJ2-2; 16 bases align to TRBD2. The germline CDR1 and CDR2 sequences are MDHEN and SYDVKM. CDR3 length equals 18 residues. V gave up 5 bases and J gave up 4 bases; unmatched junction bases: 7. CDR3 DNA sequence: TGTGCCAGCAGTATGGGACTAGCGGGGGGGCGTGGCACCGGGGAGCTGTTTTTT. Protein sequence: CASSMGLAGGRGTGELFF.

This clone was seen just once. V and J are TRBV7-2 and TRBJ2-6, with 9 nucleotides matching TRBD1. Germline CDR1 and CDR2: SGHTA and FQGNSA. Trimming at V came to 5 bases and at J to 4 bases, leaving 3 bases not matched to a gene. This CDR3 is 15 amino acids long. CDR3 sequence reads: CASSTGGIGANVLTF. The CDR3 nucleotides are TGTGCCAGCAGCACAGGGGGCATAGGGGCCAACGTCCTGACTTTC.

This clone was detected only a few times. The chain combines TRBV6-1 with TRBJ1-2; 7 positions match TRBD1. Germline trimming cut 1 base from V and 8 bases from J; bases unmatched to any gene: 10. Germline values: CDR1 MNHNS, CDR2 SASEGT. The length of the CDR3 is 15 residues. CDR3 in DNA: TGTGCCAGCAGTGAAGACTACAGGGGTGGTCAGGGCTACACCTTC. Translating gives CASSEDYRGGQGYTF.

In this sample, this clone turned up a few times. The chain has TRBV28 and TRBJ2-3, with D tentatively TRBD2 (7 bases). Germline CDR1 reads MDHEN; CDR2 reads SYDVKM. With 2 bases removed from V and 4 bases from J, the gap between germline ends came to 10 bases. The CDR3 spans 14 residues. Here the CDR3 reads CASSLRGGADTQYF. CDR3 DNA sequence: TGTGCCAGCAGTTTAAGGGGGGGCGCAGATACGCAGTATTTT.

This chain uses TRBV13 with TRBJ2-1, with 9 bases fitting TRBD2. This CDR3 comprises 15 residues. J was trimmed by 9 bases and V by 5 bases; bases with no gene match: 11. Germline V lookup: CDR1 PRHDT, CDR2 FYEKMQ (reference sequence). The DNA of the CDR3 is TGTGCCAGCAGCGATGGGACTAGCCCCCGCCCTGAGCAGTTCTTC. This sequence encodes CASSDGTSPRPEQFF.

This clone was seen once. V and J are TRBV14 and TRBJ2-1, with D perhaps TRBD2 (6 bases). The CDR3 runs to 14 residues. The germline CDR1 and CDR2 sequences are SGHDN and FVKESK. Trimming cost V 0 bases and J 9 bases, with 12 bases left between them. In DNA form, the CDR3 reads TGTGCCAGCAGCCAAGAGGTAGGCGGGGCTGAGCAGTTCTTC. This translates into CASSQEVGGAEQFF.

The chain is built from TRBV29-1 and TRBJ2-3; the D is unclear. The CDR3 sequence is 14 residues long. V was clipped by 4 bases and J by 6 bases, with 17 bases between them. Germline loops: CDR1 SQVTM, CDR2 ANQGSEA. In nucleotides, the CDR3 is TGCAGCGTTGTGGGTGGAGTTCTTCGGGATACGCAGTATTTT. Translating it yields CSVVGGVLRDTQYF.

The chain recombines TRBV27 with TRBJ1-1; 7 nucleotides agree with TRBD1. V lost 10 bases, J lost 7 bases, and 12 bases stayed unmatched. This CDR3 is built from 13 residues. Germline-derived CDR1 and CDR2 are MNHEY and SMNVEV (reference sequence). The chain's CDR3 is CATQGGSRGEAFF. In DNA form, the CDR3 reads TGTGCCACCCAGGGGGGTTCGAGGGGTGAAGCTTTCTTT.

V gene TRBV7-2 combines with J gene TRBJ2-5, with 7 bases lining up with TRBD1. From germline, CDR1 is SGHTA and CDR2 FQGNSA. CDR3 length equals 14 residues. V lost 5 bases to trimming and J lost 2 bases; unmatched junction nucleotides: 5. The CDR3 reads CASSIRQGQETQYF. CDR3 bases: TGTGCCAGCAGCATCCGACAGGGACAAGAGACCCAGTACTTC.

This clone was observed a few times. The chain recombines TRBV28 with TRBJ1-2; maybe TRBD1 (5 bases). Germline assignment: CDR1 MDHEN and CDR2 SYDVKM. With 6 bases removed from V and 4 bases from J, the gap between germline ends came to 6 bases. The CDR3 loop spans 11 amino acids. CDR3 DNA sequence: TGTGCCAGCAGAGGGGTCTATGGCTACACCTTC. This translates into CASRGVYGYTF.

This rearrangement joins TRBV27 to TRBJ2-1; 7 bases match TRBD2. CDR1 and CDR2 from the germline V gene are MNHEY and SMNVEV (reference sequence). CDR3 length: 17 residues. The ends lost 4 bases at V and 7 bases at J; junction bases unmatched: 16. The CDR3 DNA sequence: TGTGCCAGCAGTTCGGGGGAGGGGATCAACGGAATAAATGAGCAGTTCTTC. This codes for CASSSGEGINGINEQFF.

The chain employs TRBV6-6 and TRBJ2-5; 13 positions agree with TRBD2. This CDR3 comprises 15 residues. The ends lost 5 bases at V and 3 bases at J; junction bases unmatched: 3. The V gene's germline CDR1 is MNHNY and CDR2 SVGAGI (reference sequence). CDR3 bases: TGTGCCAGCAGTGATGGACTAGCGGGAGAAGAGACCCAGTACTTC. Its translation is CASSDGLAGEETQYF.

The chain couples TRBV27 to TRBJ1-2; TRBD1 agrees at 7 bases. Germline-derived CDR1 and CDR2 are MNHEY and SMNVEV (reference sequence). V shed 5 bases, J shed 4 bases, and the junction held 4 bases outside the gene matches. The CDR3 extends over 13 amino acids. In DNA form, the CDR3 reads TGTGCCAGCAGTACTACAGGGGTCTATGGCTACACCTTC. It codes for CASSTTGVYGYTF.

J is TRBJ1-2 and V is TRBV7-9; D gene unclear. Deletions cut 1 base from V and 2 bases from J, with 8 bases between. Germline V CDR1 and CDR2: SEHNR, FQNEAQ (reference sequence). CDR3 length: 14 residues. CDR3 protein: CASSLGQSNYGYTF. CDR3 in DNA: TGTGCCAGCAGCTTAGGCCAGTCAAACTATGGCTACACCTTC.

The genes are TRBV9 and TRBJ1-1; D ambiguous. V dropped 4 bases and J dropped 3 bases, with 13 bases sitting between them. Germline CDR1 reads SGDLS; CDR2 reads YYNGEE. This CDR3 has 14 residues. CDR3 DNA sequence: TGTGCCAGCAGCCCCCGGAGTGGCGACACTGAAGCTTTCTTT. Protein product: CASSPRSGDTEAFF.

J is TRBJ1-1 and V is TRBV11-2; 7 nucleotides align to TRBD1. The length of the CDR3 is 14 residues. Germline V gene lookup returns CDR1 SGHAT and CDR2 FQNNGV. Trimming at V came to 5 bases and at J to 5 bases, leaving 8 bases not matched to a gene. The CDR3 reads CASSTRTGLTEAFF. In DNA form, the CDR3 reads TGTGCCAGCAGCACCCGGACAGGCTTAACTGAAGCTTTCTTT.

The V and J genes are TRBV5-1 and TRBJ2-2, with D possibly TRBD1 on 5 matching bases. The CDR3 totals 14 residues. Trimming cost V 4 bases and J 0 bases, with 7 bases left between them. CDR1 and CDR2 (germline): SGHRS, YFSETQ. The CDR3 bases are TGCGCCAGCAGCGCGGACACGAACACCGGGGAGCTGTTTTTT. It encodes CASSADTNTGELFF.

The chain links TRBV10-1 to TRBJ1-4, with 8 bases that match TRBD1. The CDR3 has 13 amino acids. V gave up 0 bases and J gave up 12 bases; unmatched junction bases: 3. Germline V gene data show CDR1 as WNHNN and CDR2 as SYGVQD (reference sequence). As DNA, the CDR3 is TGCGCCAGCAGTGAGTCGCCGGGACAGGAACTGTTTTTT. Translated, it gives CASSESPGQELFF.

This rearrangement joins TRBV6-1 to TRBJ1-2, with 8 bases aligning to TRBD1. V dropped 4 bases and J dropped 8; count of bases not matched to a gene: 6. The CDR3 length is 13 residues. Germline V gives CDR1 MNHNS, CDR2 SASEGT. The CDR3 nucleotides are TGTGCCAGCAGTGCGACAGGGGATGGGGGCTACACCTTC. It encodes CASSATGDGGYTF.

The chain has TRBV11-2 and TRBJ2-1; perhaps TRBD1 as D (7 bases). Per the germline V gene, CDR1 is SGHAT and CDR2 is FQNNGV. The CDR3 totals 17 residues. Between the trimmed V and J ends, which lost 0 bases and 4 bases, there was a span of 16 bases. This chain's CDR3 is CASSLDRGRGSYNEQFF. CDR3 coding DNA: TGTGCCAGCAGCTTAGATAGGGGGCGGGGTTCATACAATGAGCAGTTCTTC.

The genes are TRBV7-6 and TRBJ1-3; 10 bases map to TRBD1. The CDR3 contains 15 residues. V lost 5 bases to trimming and J lost 2 bases; unmatched junction nucleotides: 3. Germline lookup yields CDR1 SGHVS and CDR2 FNYEAQ. CDR3 coding DNA: TGTGCCAGCAGCCTGACAGGGGGCACTGGAAACACCATATATTTT. Translating gives CASSLTGGTGNTIYF.

The chain employs TRBV6-5 and TRBJ2-1; possible D gene TRBD1, 6 bases. The germline gives CDR1 MNHEY, CDR2 SVGAGI. There are 15 residues in the CDR3. V lost 0 bases to trimming and J lost 3 bases, with 9 bases between them. CDR3 in amino acids: CASSYSGTYYNEQFF. The CDR3 DNA reads as TGTGCCAGCAGTTACTCGGGGACATACTACAATGAGCAGTTCTTC.

The chain is built from TRBV7-2 and TRBJ2-2; D remains unclear. The V gene's germline CDR1 is SGHTA and CDR2 FQGNSA. V shed 8 bases and J shed 3 bases, with 13 bases lying between them. CDR3 length: 14 residues. CDR3 sequence: CASVVSGYTGELFF. The CDR3 DNA reads TGTGCCAGCGTGGTATCGGGTTACACCGGGGAGCTGTTTTTT.